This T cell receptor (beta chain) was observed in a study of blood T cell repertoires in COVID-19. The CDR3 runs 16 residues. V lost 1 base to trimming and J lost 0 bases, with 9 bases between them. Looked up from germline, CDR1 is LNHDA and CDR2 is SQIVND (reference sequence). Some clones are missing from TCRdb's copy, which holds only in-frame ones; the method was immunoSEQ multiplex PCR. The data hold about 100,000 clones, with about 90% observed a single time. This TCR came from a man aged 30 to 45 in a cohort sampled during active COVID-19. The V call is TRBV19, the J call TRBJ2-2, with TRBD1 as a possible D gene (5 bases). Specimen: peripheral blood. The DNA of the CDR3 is TGTGCCAGTAGTATAGTGGGCAGGGCGAACACCGGGGAGCTGTTTTTT. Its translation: CASSIVGRANTGELFF.